The rows below give T cell receptor beta chains drawn from one sample of a study of PD-L1 blockade in urothelial cancer. Data came from immunoSEQ multiplex PCR; TCRdb stores just in-frame clones and leaves some out. This table has tens of thousands of clones, approximately 82% appearing once. The sequencing used PBMCs, collected around atezolizumab (anti-PD-L1) treatment. Receptors were obtained from a man in his 70s with urothelial cancer. CDR3s include the opening cysteine and the closing phenylalanine or tryptophan. Fields, in order: J gene, clone size, V gene, D gene, CDR3 DNA, CDR3 protein. The D gene is left open where the match is weak. Clone sizes are given selectively: once, few, many, or a class where the clone is expanded.

j_gene: TRBJ2-2; abundance: NA; v_gene: TRBV5-1; d_gene: TRBD2; CDR3nt: TGCGCCAGCAGTGGGACTAGCGGGAGATGGGTGCAGACCGGGGAGCTGTTTTTT; CDR3aa: CASSGTSGRWVQTGELFF
j_gene: TRBJ1-2; abundance: NA; v_gene: TRBV9; d_gene: TRBD1; CDR3nt: TGTGCCAGCAGCTCCCGACAGGGGGCTTACTATGGCTACACCTTC; CDR3aa: CASSSRQGAYYGYTF
j_gene: TRBJ1-5; abundance: few; v_gene: TRBV28; d_gene: TRBD1; CDR3nt: TGTGCCAGCAGTAGACAGGGGAGTTCCAATCAGCCCCAGCATTTT; CDR3aa: CASSRQGSSNQPQHF
j_gene: TRBJ1-1; abundance: once; v_gene: TRBV28; d_gene: NA; CDR3nt: TGTGCCAGCACCCAGGGGTTGTGGGCTTTCTTT; CDR3aa: CASTQGLWAFF
j_gene: TRBJ2-1; abundance: NA; v_gene: TRBV7-3; d_gene: NA; CDR3nt: TGTGCCAGCGGAACCGGAGATGAGCAGTTCTTC; CDR3aa: CASGTGDEQFF
j_gene: TRBJ1-1; abundance: NA; v_gene: TRBV5-1; d_gene: NA; CDR3nt: TGCGCCAGCAGCTTTCAGGTGAACACTGAAGCTTTCTTT; CDR3aa: CASSFQVNTEAFF
j_gene: TRBJ2-2; abundance: NA; v_gene: TRBV9; d_gene: NA; CDR3nt: TGTGCCAGCAGGAGAGGGCCGATAGGGGAGCTGTTTTTT; CDR3aa: CASRRGPIGELFF
j_gene: TRBJ2-3; abundance: once; v_gene: TRBV2; d_gene: NA; CDR3nt: TGTGCCAGCATGGTCGGAGGGGGCACAGATACGCAGTATTTT; CDR3aa: CASMVGGGTDTQYF
j_gene: TRBJ2-1; abundance: NA; v_gene: TRBV5-1; d_gene: TRBD2; CDR3nt: TGCGCCAGCAGCTTGGACCCAACGGGGGGATATCAAAGGAATGAGCAGTTCTTC; CDR3aa: CASSLDPTGGYQRNEQFF
j_gene: TRBJ2-1; abundance: NA; v_gene: TRBV30; d_gene: NA; CDR3nt: TGTGCCTGGAGCCGAGGGGGGGCCTCGCCTAATGAGCAGTTCTTC; CDR3aa: CAWSRGGASPNEQFF
j_gene: TRBJ2-7; abundance: NA; v_gene: TRBV27; d_gene: TRBD1; CDR3nt: TGTGCCAGCAGTTCTGGACAGGGGGAAGACGAGCAGTACTTC; CDR3aa: CASSSGQGEDEQYF
j_gene: TRBJ2-7; abundance: NA; v_gene: TRBV9; d_gene: NA; CDR3nt: TGTGCCAGCAGCGCCTCCCCAGGAGGAAACTCCTACGAGCAGTACTTC; CDR3aa: CASSASPGGNSYEQYF
j_gene: TRBJ2-4; abundance: NA; v_gene: TRBV28; d_gene: TRBD1; CDR3nt: TGTGCCAGCAGCGGGACAGGGGGAGACATTCAGTACTTC; CDR3aa: CASSGTGGDIQYF
j_gene: TRBJ1-5; abundance: NA; v_gene: TRBV4-1; d_gene: NA; CDR3nt: TGCGCCAGCAGCCAAGGCGCTAGCAATCAGCCCCAGCATTTT; CDR3aa: CASSQGASNQPQHF
j_gene: TRBJ1-6; abundance: NA; v_gene: TRBV5-5; d_gene: NA; CDR3nt: TGTGCCAGCAGCTTGGCCCCCCAGATGAATTCACCCCTCCACTTT; CDR3aa: CASSLAPQMNSPLHF
j_gene: TRBJ1-4; abundance: once; v_gene: TRBV4-3; d_gene: NA; CDR3nt: TGCGCCAGCAGCCAAGATCGCCGGGGAGGCGAAAAACTGTTTTTT; CDR3aa: CASSQDRRGGEKLFF
j_gene: TRBJ2-3; abundance: NA; v_gene: TRBV5-1; d_gene: NA; CDR3nt: TGCGCCAGCAGCTTTGCCGGGAGTCTCGTAGATACGCAGTATTTT; CDR3aa: CASSFAGSLVDTQYF
j_gene: TRBJ1-3; abundance: NA; v_gene: TRBV7-2; d_gene: NA; CDR3nt: TGTGCCAGCAGCTTAGGCCTCCAGAGCGCCGGAAACACCATATATTTT; CDR3aa: CASSLGLQSAGNTIYF
j_gene: TRBJ1-1; abundance: NA; v_gene: TRBV6-6; d_gene: NA; CDR3nt: TGTGCCAGCAGTTACCCTTTTGGGGGGGAGAACACTGAAGCTTTCTTT; CDR3aa: CASSYPFGGENTEAFF
j_gene: TRBJ2-1; abundance: NA; v_gene: TRBV5-1; d_gene: NA; CDR3nt: TGCGCCACCCGATGGGGGGATGAGCAGTTCTTC; CDR3aa: CATRWGDEQFF
j_gene: TRBJ1-1; abundance: NA; v_gene: TRBV18; d_gene: NA; CDR3nt: TGTGCCAGCTCACCGTTGCCAGTCAGGAACACTGAAGCTTTCTTT; CDR3aa: CASSPLPVRNTEAFF
j_gene: TRBJ2-5; abundance: NA; v_gene: TRBV7-8; d_gene: TRBD2; CDR3nt: TGTGCCAGCAGCCCTAGAGGGACTATGGGCGGGGAGACCCAGTACTTC; CDR3aa: CASSPRGTMGGETQYF
j_gene: TRBJ2-5; abundance: NA; v_gene: TRBV7-2; d_gene: TRBD2; CDR3nt: TGTGCCAGCAGCGCGGGGACCTTAGCGGGTCCTTCCCAGTACTTC; CDR3aa: CASSAGTLAGPSQYF
j_gene: TRBJ2-7; abundance: once; v_gene: TRBV29-1; d_gene: NA; CDR3nt: TGCAGCGTTGCACGGGGTCCCAATACCCTAGAGCAGTACTTC; CDR3aa: CSVARGPNTLEQYF
j_gene: TRBJ1-2; abundance: NA; v_gene: TRBV5-1; d_gene: TRBD1; CDR3nt: TGCGCCAGCAGCTTAACAGGGGCCTATGGCTACACCTTC; CDR3aa: CASSLTGAYGYTF
j_gene: TRBJ2-7; abundance: few; v_gene: TRBV27; d_gene: TRBD2; CDR3nt: TGTGCCAGCAACGCCCAGCGGGAAACTTACGAGCAGTACTTC; CDR3aa: CASNAQRETYEQYF
j_gene: TRBJ2-3; abundance: NA; v_gene: TRBV5-1; d_gene: TRBD1; CDR3nt: TGCGCCAGCAGCAGGACCGGGACAGGGGGTGTTGATACGCAGTATTTT; CDR3aa: CASSRTGTGGVDTQYF
j_gene: TRBJ1-2; abundance: NA; v_gene: TRBV4-3; d_gene: TRBD1; CDR3nt: TGCGCCAGCAGCCAAGGGCTGGACAGGGGCAGGGGCTACACCTTC; CDR3aa: CASSQGLDRGRGYTF
j_gene: TRBJ2-5; abundance: NA; v_gene: TRBV30; d_gene: NA; CDR3nt: TGTGCCTGGAGTACCCCCATACAGTACCAAGAGACCCAGTACTTC; CDR3aa: CAWSTPIQYQETQYF
j_gene: TRBJ1-5; abundance: NA; v_gene: TRBV6-1; d_gene: NA; CDR3nt: TGTGCCAGCAGCGGGGGGGGTAGCCAGCCCCAGCATTTT; CDR3aa: CASSGGGSQPQHF
j_gene: TRBJ2-3; abundance: NA; v_gene: TRBV7-3; d_gene: TRBD2; CDR3nt: TGTGCCAGCAGCATACTAGCGGGTGCGGGCACAGATACGCAGTATTTT; CDR3aa: CASSILAGAGTDTQYF
j_gene: TRBJ2-7; abundance: NA; v_gene: TRBV19; d_gene: NA; CDR3nt: TGTGCCAGTAGTACGACAGGAACCTACGAGCAGTACTTC; CDR3aa: CASSTTGTYEQYF
j_gene: TRBJ1-2; abundance: NA; v_gene: TRBV7-8; d_gene: NA; CDR3nt: TGTGCCAGCAGCAAAGAGGGGGTGAGGGGCTATGGCTACACCTTC; CDR3aa: CASSKEGVRGYGYTF
j_gene: TRBJ2-3; abundance: once; v_gene: TRBV7-9; d_gene: NA; CDR3nt: TGTGCCAGCAGCGGGAGGGGGATTAGCACAGATACGCAGTATTTT; CDR3aa: CASSGRGISTDTQYF
j_gene: TRBJ2-1; abundance: NA; v_gene: TRBV11-1; d_gene: TRBD2; CDR3nt: TGTGCCAGCAGCCAGGTAGCGGGAGGGCACAATGAGCAGTTCTTC; CDR3aa: CASSQVAGGHNEQFF
j_gene: TRBJ1-1; abundance: NA; v_gene: TRBV6-6; d_gene: TRBD1; CDR3nt: TGTGCCAGCAGTAGCACGGGACAGGGGAACACTGAAGCTTTCTTT; CDR3aa: CASSSTGQGNTEAFF
j_gene: TRBJ1-5; abundance: NA; v_gene: TRBV7-9; d_gene: NA; CDR3nt: TGTGCCAGCAGCCCCGGGCGGGGGTTTTTTCAGCCCCAGCATTTT; CDR3aa: CASSPGRGFFQPQHF
j_gene: TRBJ1-2; abundance: NA; v_gene: TRBV4-3; d_gene: NA; CDR3nt: TGCGCCAGCAGCCCCGGCGCAGGTTACTATGGCTACACCTTC; CDR3aa: CASSPGAGYYGYTF
j_gene: TRBJ2-1; abundance: medium-sized; v_gene: TRBV19; d_gene: NA; CDR3nt: TGTGCCAGTAGTCATCAGGGGGGCTACAATGAGCAGTTCTTC; CDR3aa: CASSHQGGYNEQFF
j_gene: TRBJ1-5; abundance: NA; v_gene: TRBV29-1; d_gene: NA; CDR3nt: TGCAGCGTAAGGCAGGGAGGGCAGCCCCAGCATTTT; CDR3aa: CSVRQGGQPQHF
j_gene: TRBJ1-3; abundance: NA; v_gene: TRBV18; d_gene: TRBD1; CDR3nt: TGTGCCAGCTCACCGGGGACAGGAAGGGGAAACACCATATATTTT; CDR3aa: CASSPGTGRGNTIYF